The 14 T cell receptor beta chains given below trace back to one sample, sequenced in a study of blood T cell repertoires in COVID-19 (dated by TCRdb to about 2020). The library was obtained by the immunoSEQ multiplex PCR assay. TCRdb took over this immuneACCESS table, retaining in-frame rearrangements with V and J assigned. Such tables are incomplete; in checked studies, under half of the missing clones stem from an unresolved V gene, and the remainder is unexplained. For this sample there are 150,000 to 200,000 clones; around 90% appear just once. Of the sample, about 4.5% is held by the ten largest clones. Sequencing was performed on peripheral blood. The receptors were gathered from a human donor in a cohort sampled during active COVID-19.

This clone was seen just once. V usage is TRBV6-2 or TRBV6-3 and J usage is TRBJ1-6, with 9 bases fitting TRBD1. With 4 bases clipped from V and 5 bases from J, the junction kept 6 bases outside the gene matches. The length of the CDR3 is 16 residues. Per the germline V gene, CDR1 is MNHEY and CDR2 is SVGEGT. Here the CDR3 reads CASSSTGTGHNSPLHF. The CDR3 region has the DNA TGTGCCAGCAGTTCGACCGGGACAGGGCATAATTCACCCCTCCACTTT.

The chain carries TRBV4-3 and TRBJ2-1, with TRBD2 matching over 15 bases. The CDR3 is 18 amino acids. Germline V gives CDR1 LGHNA, CDR2 YSLEER. The junction had 6 bases not matched to a gene; V was cut back by 2 bases and J by 4 bases. The CDR3, as DNA: TGCGCCAGCAGCCAAACCGGGACTAGCGGGGGGTTATACAATGAGCAGTTCTTC. Protein product: CASSQTGTSGGLYNEQFF.

V and J are TRBV5-6 and TRBJ1-2; TRBD1 aligns across 8 bases. V lost 4 bases and J lost 4; bases outside the gene matches: 6. The germline CDR1 and CDR2 sequences are SGHDT and YYEEEE. The length of the CDR3 is 14 residues. CDR3 in DNA: TGTGCCAGCAGCAATGGACAGGGCAGCTATGGCTACACCTTC. Amino acid sequence: CASSNGQGSYGYTF. Using reference TRBV5-6 and TRBJ1-2 for the parts outside the CDR3, the full variable domain is DAGVTQSPTHLIKTRGQQVTLRCSPKSGHDTVSWYQQALGQGPQFIFQYYEEEERQRGNFPDRFSGHQFPNYSSELNVNALLLGDSALYLCASSNGQGSYGYTFGSGTRLTVV.

This chain joins TRBV9 and TRBJ2-5; D gene uncertain. The germline V gene has CDR1 SGDLS and CDR2 YYNGEE. V was pared by 4 bases and J by 5 bases, with 12 bases between. This CDR3 has 13 amino acids. The DNA of the CDR3 is TGTGCCAGCAGCCGAGTAGAAACGGAGACCCAGTACTTC. Amino acid sequence: CASSRVETETQYF.

The chain couples TRBV9 to TRBJ2-2; the match to TRBD2 covers 14 bases. This CDR3 is 18 amino acids long. Germline assignment: CDR1 SGDLS and CDR2 YYNGEE. The ends lost 3 bases at V and 3 bases at J; junction bases unmatched: 7. CDR3 DNA: TGTGCCAGCAGCGCGGGGGGACTAGCGGGAGTCGACACCGGGGAGCTGTTTTTT. It translates to CASSAGGLAGVDTGELFF.

The chain employs TRBV9 and TRBJ2-1; 7 nucleotides line up with TRBD2. The length of the CDR3 is 14 residues. Per germline, CDR1 SGDLS and CDR2 YYNGEE. Trimming cost V 6 bases and J 1 base; bases outside gene matches: 4. CDR3: CASTPGGSYNEQFF. CDR3 coding DNA: TGTGCCAGCACCCCCGGGGGGTCCTACAATGAGCAGTTCTTC.

The V call is TRBV11-2, the J call TRBJ1-5, with unresolved D. This CDR3 is 13 amino acids long. Germline V gives CDR1 SGHAT, CDR2 FQNNGV. V was pared by 1 base and J by 7 bases, with 8 bases between. The CDR3 reads CASSLVMEQPQHF. The CDR3 DNA is TGTGCCAGCAGCTTAGTCATGGAGCAGCCCCAGCATTTT. Combining the CDR3 with reference TRBV11-2 and TRBJ1-5 gives the whole variable domain EAGVAQSPRYKIIEKRQSVAFWCNPISGHATLYWYQQILGQGPKLLIQFQNNGVVDDSQLPKDRFSAERLKGVDSTLKIQPAKLEDSAVYLCASSLVMEQPQHFGDGTRLSIL.

V and J are TRBV24-1 and TRBJ2-7; 12 nucleotides line up with TRBD1. The germline V gene has CDR1 KGHDR and CDR2 SFDVKD. CDR3 size: 13 residues. V shed 9 bases, J shed 7 bases, and the junction held 6 bases outside the gene matches. The CDR3 region has the DNA TGTGCCACCGTGGGACAGGGGGCGCGGGAGCAGTACTTC. Its protein is CATVGQGAREQYF.

The chain has TRBV6-1 and TRBJ1-2, with 9 bases aligning to TRBD1. The CDR3 sequence is 16 residues long. Trimming removed 2 bases from V and 8 bases from J; junction bases left unmatched: 12. From germline, CDR1 is MNHNS and CDR2 SASEGT. CDR3 protein: CASSEPSTGGARGYTF. Here the CDR3 DNA reads TGTGCCAGCAGTGAACCTTCGACAGGGGGAGCTAGGGGCTACACCTTC.

The chain joins TRBV3-1 (or the pseudogene TRBV3-2) to TRBJ2-7, with TRBD1 matching 7 bases. V lost 5 bases to trimming and J lost 2 bases; unmatched junction nucleotides: 9. This CDR3 is 15 amino acids long. The germline V gene has CDR1 LGHDT and CDR2 YNNKEL (reference sequence). DNA of the CDR3: TGTGCCAGCAGCTCTCATGGACAGGCAGCCTACGAGCAGTACTTC. Its protein is CASSSHGQAAYEQYF.

This chain links TRBV12-2 with TRBJ1-5. TRBV12-2 is a known pseudogene. This CDR3 is 17 amino acids long. In DNA form, the CDR3 reads TGTGCAAGTCGCTCACAACATAAGGGGGGGCCCAATCAGCCCCAGCATTTT. This sequence encodes CASRSQHKGGPNQPQHF.

This clone has only one observation. This sequence joins TRBV29-1 and TRBJ1-2; 7 positions agree with TRBD1. This CDR3 region has 12 residues. Germline-derived CDR1 and CDR2 are SQVTM and ANQGSEA. Unmatched junction bases numbered 10, after V lost 7 bases and J lost 8 bases. The DNA of the CDR3 is TGCAGCGCCCCCCGACAGGGAAACGGCTACACCTTC. The encoded protein is CSAPRQGNGYTF.

The chain couples TRBV27 to TRBJ2-1; tentatively, D is TRBD1 (5 bases). This CDR3 is built from 13 residues. The germline V gene encodes CDR1 MNHEY and CDR2 SMNVEV (reference sequence). V lost 2 bases to trimming and J lost 11 bases, with 13 bases between them. The CDR3: CASSLAGHIKQFF. DNA for the CDR3: TGTGCCAGCAGTTTAGCCGGACATATAAAGCAGTTCTTC.

The rearrangement links TRBV4-1 to TRBJ1-1; no reliable D call. V was clipped by 1 base and J by 0 bases, with 9 bases between them. The CDR3 spans 15 residues. Germline V gene sequence: CDR1 MGHRA, CDR2 YSYEKL. The CDR3 region is CASSQVSEMNTEAFF. The DNA of the CDR3 is TGCGCCAGCAGCCAAGTTTCGGAGATGAACACTGAAGCTTTCTTT.